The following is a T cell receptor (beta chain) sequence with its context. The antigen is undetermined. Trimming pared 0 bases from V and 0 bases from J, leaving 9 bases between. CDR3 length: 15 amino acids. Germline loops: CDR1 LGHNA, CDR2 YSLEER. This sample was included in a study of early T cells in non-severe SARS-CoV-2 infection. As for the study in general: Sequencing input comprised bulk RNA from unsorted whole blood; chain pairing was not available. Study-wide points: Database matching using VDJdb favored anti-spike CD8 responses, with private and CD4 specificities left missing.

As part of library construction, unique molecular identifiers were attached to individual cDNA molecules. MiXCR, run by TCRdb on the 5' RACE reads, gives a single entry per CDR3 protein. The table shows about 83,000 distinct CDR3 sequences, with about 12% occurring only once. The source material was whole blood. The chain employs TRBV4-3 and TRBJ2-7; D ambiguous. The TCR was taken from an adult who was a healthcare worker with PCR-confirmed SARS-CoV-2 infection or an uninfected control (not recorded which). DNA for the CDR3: TGCGCCAGCAGCCAAGAGGTGGGCGACTCCTACGAGCAGTACTTC. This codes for CASSQEVGDSYEQYF.